The 2 T cell receptor beta chains in this list originate from one sample, sequenced in a study of CD8+ T cells in alopecia areata. Sequencing templates came from extracted RNA that was reverse transcribed into cDNA. The repertoire was sequenced with immunoSEQ multiplex PCR; TCRdb's copy has only in-frame clones and lacks some. This sample yields approximately 180,000 clones, of which about 67% are seen a single time; roughly 10% belongs to the top ten. The sequenced sample was CD8+ T cells sorted from blood, obtained at week 0. These receptors originate from a human donor with alopecia areata.

This sequence joins TRBV5-1 and TRBJ2-5; D unclear. Germline V lookup: CDR1 SGHRS, CDR2 YFSETQ. The CDR3 loop spans 16 amino acids. Trimming took 0 bases from V and 5 from J, leaving 17 bases between them. For the CDR3, the DNA is TGCGCCAGCAGCTTGGAATTGCTAAGGCGAGAGGAGACCCAGTACTTC. This gives the protein CASSLELLRREETQYF.

This chain uses TRBV4-1 with TRBJ1-5; D unclear. The CDR3 covers 13 residues. CDR1 and CDR2 from the germline V gene are MGHRA and YSYEKL. The V end lost 8 bases, the J end lost 5 bases, and 13 bases lay between the germline ends. CDR3 sequence: CASGEQPDQPQHF. The CDR3 DNA follows: TGCGCCAGCGGGGAACAACCCGATCAGCCCCAGCATTTT.